The TCR beta chain described here comes from a study of shared clonotypes between healthy human individuals. Study results and caveats: Large depth notwithstanding, sorted-subset sequencing proved incomplete by rarefaction.

About this clone: The antigen is undetermined.

The method was immunoSEQ multiplex PCR; TCRdb's version includes in-frame clones alone and lacks a portion of them. The sample lists a few million clones; over 85% were seen once. The germline V gene has CDR1 SGHTA and CDR2 FQGNSA. This CDR3 comprises 14 residues. V was clipped by 3 bases and J by 2 bases, with 11 bases between them. V gene TRBV7-2 combines with J gene TRBJ2-7, with D perhaps TRBD1 (6 bases). The receptor was derived from a man aged 18 to 30 in good health. Sequenced material: naive CD4+ T cells sorted from blood. Specified subset: CD45RA+ positively selected. CDR3 loop: CASSFLDRAYEQYF. The CDR3 region has the DNA TGTGCCAGCAGCTTCCTGGACAGAGCCTACGAGCAGTACTTC.